Below, one TCR beta chain is given with its context. The antigen is undetermined. Tissue from the graft was processed to free its intraepithelial and lamina propria lymphocytes. Repertoires were generated with immunoSEQ multiplex PCR, while TCRdb's copy carries only in-frame clones and drops some. The top ten hold roughly 24% of the sample, which has 9,700 or so clones, approximately 72% seen once. This CDR3 contains 14 residues. Germline V gene sequence: CDR1 GTSNPN, CDR2 SVGIG (reference sequence). Trimming took 3 bases from V and 2 from J, leaving 12 bases between them. This entry is derived from a study of graft-versus-host responses after intestinal transplantation. Study outcomes and limitations: Early post-transplant HvG declines showed an association with peak circulating GvH clone levels. Detection of GvH clones occurred in recipient marrow, and some had their first appearance in ileum or blood.

This TCR derives from a human patient who received an intestinal transplant, so some T cells may come from the graft donor. This chain uses TRBV30 with TRBJ2-3, with D perhaps TRBD2 (6 bases). The sample here was ileum tissue, taken less than 550 days after intestinal transplant. CDR3 in amino acids: CAWREGPSTDTQYF. The CDR3 DNA follows: TGTGCCTGGAGGGAGGGGCCATCCACAGATACGCAGTATTTT.